This TCR beta chain was profiled in a study of cytomegalovirus exposure and HLA in healthy donors. Study-wide results and caveats: Testing in vitro showed three CMV-associated chains specific for CMV antigens.

Germline values: CDR1 PRHDT, CDR2 FYEKMQ (reference sequence). The CDR3 has 13 residues. Trimming stripped 4 bases from V and 4 bases from J, with 9 bases between. The primer mix had 60 Vbeta and 13 Jbeta primers. Sequencing was performed with immunoSEQ multiplex PCR; in TCRdb, only in-frame clones are kept and a portion is missing. The table lists 150,000 to 170,000 clones, around 80% of them singletons. This clone has just one count. The antigen remains undetermined. The rearrangement links TRBV13 to TRBJ2-3; tentatively, D is TRBD2 (6 bases). Sequenced: PBMCs. The sequence derives from a man aged 18 to 30 in good health and CMV-seronegative. The CDR3 region has the DNA TGTGCCAGCAGCTCGGGACTCCCAGATACGCAGTATTTT. Encoded protein: CASSSGLPDTQYF.